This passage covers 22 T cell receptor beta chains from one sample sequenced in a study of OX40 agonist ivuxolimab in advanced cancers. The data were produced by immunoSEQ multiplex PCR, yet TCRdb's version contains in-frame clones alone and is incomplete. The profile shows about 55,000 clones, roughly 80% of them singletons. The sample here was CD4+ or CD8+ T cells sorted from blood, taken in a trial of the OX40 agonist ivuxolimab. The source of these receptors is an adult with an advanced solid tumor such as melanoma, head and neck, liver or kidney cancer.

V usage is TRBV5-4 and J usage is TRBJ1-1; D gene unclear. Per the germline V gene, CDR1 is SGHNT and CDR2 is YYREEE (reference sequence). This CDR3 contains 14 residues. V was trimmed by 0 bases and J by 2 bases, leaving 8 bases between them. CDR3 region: CASSLAGINTEAFF. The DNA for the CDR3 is TGTGCCAGCAGCTTGGCCGGGATCAACACTGAAGCTTTCTTT.

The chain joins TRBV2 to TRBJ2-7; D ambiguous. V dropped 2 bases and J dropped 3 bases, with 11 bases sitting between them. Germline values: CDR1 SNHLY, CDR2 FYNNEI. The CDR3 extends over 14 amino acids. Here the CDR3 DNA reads TGTGCCAGCAGTGAATCCCGCGACGGCTACGAGCAGTACTTC. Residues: CASSESRDGYEQYF.

The CDR3 DNA sequence: TGCGCCACCCGGGATGGGGTCAGCTCCTACGAGCAGTACTTC. Encoded protein: CATRDGVSSYEQYF. The genes are TRBV5-1 and TRBJ2-7, with D tentatively TRBD2 (5 bases). Germline V gives CDR1 SGHRS, CDR2 YFSETQ. The CDR3 contains 14 residues. V was shortened by 9 bases and J by 0 bases, with 16 bases between the two germline ends.

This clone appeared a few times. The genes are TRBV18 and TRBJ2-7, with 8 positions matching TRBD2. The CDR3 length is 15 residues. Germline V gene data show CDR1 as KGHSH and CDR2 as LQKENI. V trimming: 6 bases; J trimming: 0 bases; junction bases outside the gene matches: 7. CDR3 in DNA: TGTGCCAGCTCCCCCAACGGGGGGGACTCCTACGAGCAGTACTTC. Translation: CASSPNGGDSYEQYF.

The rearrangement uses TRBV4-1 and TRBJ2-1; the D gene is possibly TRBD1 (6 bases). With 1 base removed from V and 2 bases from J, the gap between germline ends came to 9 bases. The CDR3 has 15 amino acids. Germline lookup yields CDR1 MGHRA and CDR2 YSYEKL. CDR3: CASSQGGGPYNEQFF. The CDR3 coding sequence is TGCGCCAGCAGCCAAGGTGGGGGCCCCTACAATGAGCAGTTCTTC.

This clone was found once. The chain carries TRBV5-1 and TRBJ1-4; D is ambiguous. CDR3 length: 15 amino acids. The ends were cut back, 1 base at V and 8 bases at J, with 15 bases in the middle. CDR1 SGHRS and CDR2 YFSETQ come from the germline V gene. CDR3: CASSLNSGEREKLFF. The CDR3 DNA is TGCGCCAGCAGCTTGAATTCCGGGGAGCGGGAAAAACTGTTTTTT.

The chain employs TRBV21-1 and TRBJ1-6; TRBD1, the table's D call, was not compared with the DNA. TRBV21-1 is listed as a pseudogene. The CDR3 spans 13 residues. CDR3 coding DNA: TGTGCCAGCGGGGACAGGTGGAATTCACCCCTCCACTTT. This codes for CASGDRWNSPLHF.

CDR3 nucleotides: TGTGCCAGCAGTACGACCACTTCCTCTGGAAACACCATATATTTT. It specifies CASSTTTSSGNTIYF. The chain is built from TRBV28 and TRBJ1-3; D ambiguous. This CDR3 is 15 amino acids long. Germline values: CDR1 MDHEN, CDR2 SYDVKM. The V gene lost 5 bases and the J gene lost 0 bases, with 11 bases spanning the gap.

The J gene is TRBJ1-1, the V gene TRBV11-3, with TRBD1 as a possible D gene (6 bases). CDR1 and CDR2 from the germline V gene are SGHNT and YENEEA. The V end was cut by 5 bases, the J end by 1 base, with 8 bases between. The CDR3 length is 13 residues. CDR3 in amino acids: CASSKQGNTEAFF. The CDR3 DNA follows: TGTGCCAGCAGCAAACAGGGGAACACTGAAGCTTTCTTT.

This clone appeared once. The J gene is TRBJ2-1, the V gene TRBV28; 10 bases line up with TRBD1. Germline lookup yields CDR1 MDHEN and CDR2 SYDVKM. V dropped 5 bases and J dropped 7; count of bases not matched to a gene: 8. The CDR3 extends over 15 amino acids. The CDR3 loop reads CASSERTGGANEQFF. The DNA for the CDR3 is TGTGCCAGCAGTGAAAGGACAGGGGGAGCGAATGAGCAGTTCTTC.

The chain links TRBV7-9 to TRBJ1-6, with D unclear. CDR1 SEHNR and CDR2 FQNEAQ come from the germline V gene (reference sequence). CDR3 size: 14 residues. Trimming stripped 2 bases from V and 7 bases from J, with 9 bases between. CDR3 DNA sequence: TGTGCCAGCAGCTTAATGGCCGAAAATTCACCCCTCCACTTT. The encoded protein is CASSLMAENSPLHF.

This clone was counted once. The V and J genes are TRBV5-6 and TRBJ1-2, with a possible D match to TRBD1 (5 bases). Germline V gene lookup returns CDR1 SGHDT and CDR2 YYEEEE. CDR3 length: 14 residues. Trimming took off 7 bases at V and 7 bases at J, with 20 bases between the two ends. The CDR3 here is CASGGRARFGGYTF. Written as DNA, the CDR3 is TGTGCCAGCGGGGGAAGAGCTAGATTCGGTGGCTACACCTTC.

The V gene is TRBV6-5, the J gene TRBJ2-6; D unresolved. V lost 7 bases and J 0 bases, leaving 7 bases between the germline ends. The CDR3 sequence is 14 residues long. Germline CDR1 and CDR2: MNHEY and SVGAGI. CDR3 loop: CASTLNSGANVLTF. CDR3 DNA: TGTGCCAGCACACTGAACTCTGGGGCCAACGTCCTGACTTTC.

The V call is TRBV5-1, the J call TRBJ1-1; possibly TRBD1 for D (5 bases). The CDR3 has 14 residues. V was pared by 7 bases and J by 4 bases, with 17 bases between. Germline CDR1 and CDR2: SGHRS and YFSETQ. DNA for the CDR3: TGCGCCAGCTCCCCGGGGGAGACTCGCACTGAAGCTTTCTTT. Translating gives CASSPGETRTEAFF.

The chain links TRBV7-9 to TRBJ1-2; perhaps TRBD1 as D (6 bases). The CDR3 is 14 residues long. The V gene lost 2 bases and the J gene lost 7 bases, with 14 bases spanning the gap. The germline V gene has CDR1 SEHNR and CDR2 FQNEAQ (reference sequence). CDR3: CASSLIEGVGGYTF. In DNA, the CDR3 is TGTGCCAGCAGCTTAATCGAGGGGGTAGGTGGCTACACCTTC.

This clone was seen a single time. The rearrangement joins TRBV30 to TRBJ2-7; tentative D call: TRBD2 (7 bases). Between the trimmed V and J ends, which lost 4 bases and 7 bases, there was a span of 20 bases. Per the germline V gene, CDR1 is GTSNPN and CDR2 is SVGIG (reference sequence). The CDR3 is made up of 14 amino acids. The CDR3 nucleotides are TGTGCCTGGACCTTAAGGGGGGGCTTAAGGGAGCAGTACTTC. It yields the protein CAWTLRGGLREQYF.

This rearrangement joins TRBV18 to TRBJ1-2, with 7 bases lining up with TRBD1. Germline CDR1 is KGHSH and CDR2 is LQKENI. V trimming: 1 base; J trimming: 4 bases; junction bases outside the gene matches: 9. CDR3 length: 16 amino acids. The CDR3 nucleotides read TGTGCCAGCTCACCACAAACAGGGGCCGGAGTCTATGGCTACACCTTC. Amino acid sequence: CASSPQTGAGVYGYTF.

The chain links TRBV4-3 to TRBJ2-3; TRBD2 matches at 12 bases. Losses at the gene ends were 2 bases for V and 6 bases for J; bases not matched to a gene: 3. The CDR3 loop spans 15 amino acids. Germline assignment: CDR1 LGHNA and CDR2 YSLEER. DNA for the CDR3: TGCGCCAGCAGCCAACGGACTAGCGGGGCCGATACGCAGTATTTT. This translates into CASSQRTSGADTQYF.

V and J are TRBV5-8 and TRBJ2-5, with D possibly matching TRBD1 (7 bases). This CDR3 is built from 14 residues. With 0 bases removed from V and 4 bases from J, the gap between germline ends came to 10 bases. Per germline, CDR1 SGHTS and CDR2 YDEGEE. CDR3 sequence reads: CASSLGQGGETQYF. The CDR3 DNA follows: TGTGCCAGCAGCTTGGGGCAGGGGGGAGAGACCCAGTACTTC.

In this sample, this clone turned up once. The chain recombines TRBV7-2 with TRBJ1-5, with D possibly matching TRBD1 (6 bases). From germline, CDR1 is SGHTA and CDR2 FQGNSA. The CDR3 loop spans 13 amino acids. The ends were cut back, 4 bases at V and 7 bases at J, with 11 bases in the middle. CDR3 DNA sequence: TGTGCCAGCAGCTCACAGGGTCGGCAGCCCCAGCATTTT. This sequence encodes CASSSQGRQPQHF. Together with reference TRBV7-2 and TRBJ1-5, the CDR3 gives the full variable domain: GAGVSQSPSNKVTEKGKDVELRCDPISGHTALYWYRQSLGQGLEFLIYFQGNSAPDKSGLPSDRFSAERTGGSVSTLTIQRTQQEDSAVYLCASSSQGRQPQHFGDGTRLSIL.

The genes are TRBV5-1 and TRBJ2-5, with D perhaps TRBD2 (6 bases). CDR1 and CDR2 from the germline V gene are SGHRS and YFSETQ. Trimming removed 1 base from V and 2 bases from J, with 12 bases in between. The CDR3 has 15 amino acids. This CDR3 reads CASSLYRGTQETQYF. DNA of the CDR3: TGCGCCAGCAGCTTGTATCGGGGGACTCAAGAGACCCAGTACTTC.

The CDR3: CASSSPHRLAGGSTDTQYF. Here the CDR3 DNA reads TGTGCCAGCAGCTCCCCGCACAGACTAGCGGGGGGGAGCACAGATACGCAGTATTTT. This chain joins TRBV7-2 and TRBJ2-3; 14 bases match TRBD2. This CDR3 spans 19 amino acids. Germline loops: CDR1 SGHTA, CDR2 FQGNSA. V dropped 4 bases and J dropped 0; count of bases not matched to a gene: 9.